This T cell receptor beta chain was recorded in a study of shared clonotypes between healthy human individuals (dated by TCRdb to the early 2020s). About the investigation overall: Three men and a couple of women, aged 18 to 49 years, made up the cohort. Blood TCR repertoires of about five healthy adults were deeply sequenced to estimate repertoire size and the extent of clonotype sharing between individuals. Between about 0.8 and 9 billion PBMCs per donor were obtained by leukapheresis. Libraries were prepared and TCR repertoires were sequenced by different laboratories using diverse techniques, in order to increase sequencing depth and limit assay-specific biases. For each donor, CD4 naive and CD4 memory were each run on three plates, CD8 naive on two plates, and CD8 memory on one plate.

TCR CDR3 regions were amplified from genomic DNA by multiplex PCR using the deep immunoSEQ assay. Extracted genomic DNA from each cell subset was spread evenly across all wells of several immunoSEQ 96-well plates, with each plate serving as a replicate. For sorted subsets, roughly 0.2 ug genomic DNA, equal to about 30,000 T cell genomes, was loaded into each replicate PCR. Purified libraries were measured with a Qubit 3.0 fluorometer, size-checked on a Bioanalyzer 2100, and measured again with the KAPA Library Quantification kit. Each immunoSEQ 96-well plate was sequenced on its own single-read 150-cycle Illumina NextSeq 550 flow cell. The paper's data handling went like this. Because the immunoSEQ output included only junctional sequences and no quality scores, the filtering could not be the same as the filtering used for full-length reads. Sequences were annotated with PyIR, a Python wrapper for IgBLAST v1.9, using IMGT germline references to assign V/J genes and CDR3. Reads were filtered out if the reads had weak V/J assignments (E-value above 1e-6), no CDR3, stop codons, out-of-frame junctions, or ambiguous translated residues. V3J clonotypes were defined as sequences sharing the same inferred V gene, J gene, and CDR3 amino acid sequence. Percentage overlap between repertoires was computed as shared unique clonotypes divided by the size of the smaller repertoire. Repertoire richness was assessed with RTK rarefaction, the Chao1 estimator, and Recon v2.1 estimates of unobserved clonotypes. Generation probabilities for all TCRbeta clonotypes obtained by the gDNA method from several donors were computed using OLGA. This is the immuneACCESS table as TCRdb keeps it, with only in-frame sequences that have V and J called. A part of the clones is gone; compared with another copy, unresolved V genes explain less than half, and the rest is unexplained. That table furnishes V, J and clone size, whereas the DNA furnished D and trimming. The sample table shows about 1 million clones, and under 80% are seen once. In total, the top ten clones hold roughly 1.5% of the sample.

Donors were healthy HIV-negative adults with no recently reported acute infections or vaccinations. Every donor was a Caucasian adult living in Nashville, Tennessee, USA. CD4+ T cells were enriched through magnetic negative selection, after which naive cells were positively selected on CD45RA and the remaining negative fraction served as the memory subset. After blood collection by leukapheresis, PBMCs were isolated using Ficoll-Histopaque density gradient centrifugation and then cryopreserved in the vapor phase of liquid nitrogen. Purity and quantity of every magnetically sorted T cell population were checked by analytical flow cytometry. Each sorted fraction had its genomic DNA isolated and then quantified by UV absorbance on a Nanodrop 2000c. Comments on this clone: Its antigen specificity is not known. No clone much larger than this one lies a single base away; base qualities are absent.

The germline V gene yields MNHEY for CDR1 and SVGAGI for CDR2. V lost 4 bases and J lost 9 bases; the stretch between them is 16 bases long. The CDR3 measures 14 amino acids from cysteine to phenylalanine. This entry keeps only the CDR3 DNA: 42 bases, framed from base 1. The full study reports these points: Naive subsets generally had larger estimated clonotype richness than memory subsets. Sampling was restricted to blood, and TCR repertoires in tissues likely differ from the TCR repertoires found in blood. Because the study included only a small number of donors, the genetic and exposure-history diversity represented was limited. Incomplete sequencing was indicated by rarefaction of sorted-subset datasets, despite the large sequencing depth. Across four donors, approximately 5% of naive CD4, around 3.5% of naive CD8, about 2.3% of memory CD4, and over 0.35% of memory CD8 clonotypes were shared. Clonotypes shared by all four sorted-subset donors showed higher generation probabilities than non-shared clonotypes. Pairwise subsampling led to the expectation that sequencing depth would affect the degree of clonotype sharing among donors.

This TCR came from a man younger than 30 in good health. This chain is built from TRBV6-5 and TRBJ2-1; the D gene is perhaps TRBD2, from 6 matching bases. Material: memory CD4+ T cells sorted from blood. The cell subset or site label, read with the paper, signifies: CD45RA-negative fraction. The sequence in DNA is TGTGCCAGCAGTTCGCCAAGACTAGTTACTGAGCAGTTCTTC. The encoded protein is CASSSPRLVTEQFF.